Listed below are T cell receptor beta chains from one sample, sequenced in a study of siplizumab effects on memory and regulatory T cells. The repertoire was sequenced with immunoSEQ multiplex PCR; TCRdb's copy has only in-frame clones and lacks some. Here the sample spans approximately 110,000 clones, just over 90% being singletons. Sequenced input: CD4+ T cells sorted from blood. The receptors originated from a human donor in good health. CDR3s include the opening cysteine and the closing phenylalanine or tryptophan. The order of the fields is V gene, CDR3 length, J gene, CDR3 protein.

V gene: TRBV7-9
CDR3 length: 14
J gene: TRBJ1-4
CDR3 protein: CASSPPPANEKLFF

V gene: TRBV9
CDR3 length: 15
J gene: TRBJ2-1
CDR3 protein: CASSGSGSSYNEQFF

V gene: TRBV7-2
CDR3 length: 15
J gene: TRBJ2-7
CDR3 protein: CASSSRTGDPYEQYF

V gene: TRBV5-8
CDR3 length: 16
J gene: TRBJ1-1
CDR3 protein: CASSWGTGTGNTEAFF

V gene: TRBV2
CDR3 length: 15
J gene: TRBJ2-1
CDR3 protein: CASSELAGAYNEQFF

V gene: TRBV2
CDR3 length: 16
J gene: TRBJ2-4
CDR3 protein: CASRSGLAGSKNIQYF

V gene: TRBV7-9
CDR3 length: 12
J gene: TRBJ2-7
CDR3 protein: CASSLAAGEQYF

V gene: TRBV1
CDR3 length: 15
J gene: TRBJ1-5
CDR3 protein: CTSSQAGRRIRPQHF

V gene: TRBV13
CDR3 length: 17
J gene: TRBJ2-3
CDR3 protein: CASSLGFKVIPTDTQYF

V gene: TRBV5-1
CDR3 length: 17
J gene: TRBJ2-2
CDR3 protein: CASSGSGAFGYGGELFF

V gene: TRBV12-5
CDR3 length: 17
J gene: TRBJ1-4
CDR3 protein: CASGSGSISATNEKLFF

V gene: TRBV4-2
CDR3 length: 17
J gene: TRBJ2-5
CDR3 protein: CASSQDHRRLAGETQYF